This TCR beta chain was found in a study of blood T cells in healthy people across ages. In the study overall: About one barcoded beta molecule per two T cells was the capture yield of template switching. General study findings and limits: The fall in TCR beta diversity per million T cells was roughly linear with age. Naive T cell percentage showed a strong correlation with TCR beta diversity. Long-lived donors exceeded aged donors in naive CD4+ cells and diversity.

A word on this clonotype: Its antigen remains unidentified.

It was with a sample-barcoded 5' primer and a J-beta primer mix that a second PCR of about 6 to 11 cycles was run. TCRdb reanalysed the 5' RACE reads using MiXCR and keeps one entry per CDR3 protein. The table includes about 1,500,000 distinct CDR3 sequences, around two fifths detected once. Looked up from germline, CDR1 is SGHTA and CDR2 is FQGNSA. V lost 5 bases and J lost 2, with 16 bases in between. CDR3 size: 15 residues. The J gene is TRBJ2-7, the V gene TRBV7-2; D is perhaps TRBD1 or TRBD2 (6 bases each). The origin of this receptor is a woman aged 18-29 years in good health. The sample comprised blood. The CDR3 protein is CASSLRGDNTYEQYF. CDR3 nucleotide sequence: TGTGCCAGCAGCCTAAGGGGGGATAATACCTACGAGCAGTACTTC.